Below, 29 T cell receptor beta chains from the same sample are listed, as sequenced in a study of OX40 agonist ivuxolimab in advanced cancers. Data came from immunoSEQ multiplex PCR; TCRdb stores just in-frame clones and leaves some out. The sample has 15,000 to 20,000 clones, around four fifths seen once; the top ten hold about 14%. The sequenced sample was CD4+ or CD8+ T cells sorted from blood, obtained in a trial of the OX40 agonist ivuxolimab. The receptors stem from an adult with an advanced solid tumor such as melanoma, head and neck, liver or kidney cancer.

The chain uses TRBV10-3 and TRBJ2-6; D may correspond to TRBD1 or TRBD2 (6 bases each). CDR3 size: 19 residues. Trimming took 0 bases from V and 0 from J, leaving 15 bases between them. CDR1 is ENHRY and CDR2 is SYGVKD in the germline V gene. The CDR3 DNA follows: TGTGCCATCAGTGAGTCGGGGGGCAGGGCCAGCTCTGGGGCCAACGTCCTGACTTTC. This translates into CAISESGGRASSGANVLTF.

V and J are TRBV11-2 and TRBJ2-5; TRBD1 might be the D (6 bases). The CDR3 spans 15 residues. CDR1 is SGHAT and CDR2 is FQNNGV in the germline V gene. V was clipped by 1 base and J by 7 bases, with 16 bases between them. In DNA, the CDR3 is TGTGCCAGCAGCTTAGTTCGGACAGCCCGCCGGACCCAGTACTTC. This gives the protein CASSLVRTARRTQYF.

The chain is built from TRBV6-1 and TRBJ2-7; D assignment may be TRBD1 or TRBD2 (7 bases each). Trimming took 8 bases from V and 3 from J, leaving 11 bases between them. The CDR3 is made up of 12 amino acids. Germline assignment: CDR1 MNHNS and CDR2 SASEGT. This chain's CDR3 is CASGGDSYEQYF. CDR3 in DNA: TGTGCCAGCGGGGGGGACAGCTACGAGCAGTACTTC.

The rearrangement links TRBV2 to TRBJ2-4, with D perhaps assigned TRBD1 or TRBD2 (5 bases each). With 6 bases removed from V and 0 bases from J, the gap between germline ends came to 15 bases. The CDR3 consists of 16 residues. CDR1 and CDR2 from the germline V gene are SNHLY and FYNNEI. The CDR3 sequence is CASRRGTARAKNIQYF. CDR3 DNA sequence: TGTGCCAGCAGAAGAGGGACGGCGCGAGCCAAAAACATTCAGTACTTC.

The chain combines TRBV21-1 with TRBJ2-7; TRBD1, as called in the table, went unchecked against the DNA. TRBV21-1 is described as a pseudogene. CDR3 length: 15 residues. CDR3 protein: CASSKENGRGYEQYF. The DNA of the CDR3 is TGTGCCAGCAGCAAAGAAAATGGCAGGGGCTACGAGCAGTACTTC.

This clone has only a few counts. This chain joins TRBV25-1 and TRBJ2-2; no firm D call. Trimming cost V 6 bases and J 8 bases, with 10 bases left between them. CDR3 length equals 12 residues. CDR1 MGHDK and CDR2 SYGVNS come from the germline V gene. The CDR3, as DNA: TGTGCCAGCAGGGCACGGGCTGGGGAGCTGTTTTTT. It is translated as CASRARAGELFF.

The chain carries TRBV6-5 and TRBJ1-1, with TRBD1 matching over 11 bases. This CDR3 has 15 residues. Losses at the gene ends were 5 bases for V and 4 bases for J; bases not matched to a gene: 6. Germline V gives CDR1 MNHEY, CDR2 SVGAGI. The CDR3 bases are TGTGCCAGCAGTACCCGGGACAGGGGGAGCACTGAAGCTTTCTTT. Protein sequence: CASSTRDRGSTEAFF.

The chain employs TRBV20-1 and TRBJ2-7; D not resolved. Trimming removed 0 bases from V and 4 bases from J, with 4 bases in between. Germline CDR1 reads DFQATT; CDR2 reads SNEGSKA (reference sequence). CDR3 size: 11 residues. This CDR3 reads CSARDSYEQYF. CDR3 bases: TGCAGTGCTAGAGATTCGTACGAGCAGTACTTC.

The rearrangement uses TRBV15 and TRBJ1-6, with D unclear. Trimming pared 4 bases from V and 0 bases from J, leaving 13 bases between. CDR3 length: 17 residues. CDR1 LNHNV and CDR2 YYDKDF come from the germline V gene (reference sequence). The chain's CDR3 is CATSTAYSSSYNSPLHF. CDR3 DNA: TGTGCCACCAGCACGGCCTACAGTAGCTCCTATAATTCACCCCTCCACTTT.

CDR3 sequence (DNA): TGCGCCAGCAGCCAAGATCTCACGGGAATGGGCGAGCAGTACTTC. Its protein is CASSQDLTGMGEQYF. The chain is built from TRBV4-3 and TRBJ2-7; D possibly corresponds to TRBD2 (5 bases). Germline CDR1 is LGHNA and CDR2 is YSLEER. Trimming pared 0 bases from V and 6 bases from J, leaving 15 bases between. The CDR3 is 15 residues long.

This clone was counted once. The rearrangement uses TRBV9 and TRBJ1-3; D gene ambiguous. Germline V CDR1 and CDR2: SGDLS, YYNGEE. The V gene lost 4 bases and the J gene lost 0 bases, with 17 bases spanning the gap. The CDR3 spans 17 residues. The CDR3 nucleotides read TGTGCCAGCAGCCCTTCCCTCGACGGTAGCTCTGGAAACACCATATATTTT. Amino acid sequence: CASSPSLDGSSGNTIYF.

This clone was seen only once. The rearrangement links TRBV6-5 to TRBJ1-4; TRBD1 aligns across 9 bases. The CDR3 is 15 residues long. Germline lookup yields CDR1 MNHEY and CDR2 SVGAGI. V lost 7 bases, J lost 5 bases, and 8 bases stayed unmatched. The CDR3 coding sequence is TGTGCCAGCACCTCAGGACAGGGGAGAAATGAAAAACTGTTTTTT. This encodes CASTSGQGRNEKLFF.

The J gene is TRBJ1-1, the V gene TRBV7-9, with D tentatively TRBD1 (5 bases). Germline CDR1 is SEHNR and CDR2 is FQNEAQ (reference sequence). Deletions cut 5 bases from V and 7 bases from J, with 23 bases between. The CDR3 totals 16 residues. The CDR3 DNA reads as TGTGCCAGCAGCCAAGATGTCGGGACTTTGGGCTATGAAGCTTTCTTT. Amino acid sequence: CASSQDVGTLGYEAFF.

V usage is TRBV9 and J usage is TRBJ2-5; maybe TRBD2 (6 bases). Trimming took off 1 base at V and 5 bases at J, with 12 bases between the two ends. The CDR3 covers 14 residues. The germline CDR1 and CDR2 sequences are SGDLS and YYNGEE. The CDR3 protein is CASSVPGGSETQYF. In nucleotides, the CDR3 is TGTGCCAGCAGCGTACCCGGGGGAAGTGAGACCCAGTACTTC. Together with reference TRBV9 and TRBJ2-5, the CDR3 gives the full variable domain: DSGVTQTPKHLITATGQRVTLRCSPRSGDLSVYWYQQSLDQGLQFLIQYYNGEERAKGNILERFSAQQFPDLHSELNLSSLELGDSALYFCASSVPGGSETQYFGPGTRLLVL.

This clone was detected only once. The chain carries TRBV6-6 and TRBJ2-1; D remains unclear. Germline V gene lookup returns CDR1 MNHNY and CDR2 SVGAGI (reference sequence). The V and J ends lost 2 bases and 9 bases respectively, with 8 bases between them. The CDR3 length is 12 residues. The CDR3 spells CASSYVGFEQFF. CDR3 coding DNA: TGTGCCAGCAGTTACGTTGGATTTGAGCAGTTCTTC.

The rearrangement links TRBV9 to TRBJ2-2; 9 bases are a match to TRBD2. The V gene end was trimmed by 4 bases and the J gene end by 6 bases; junction bases not matched to a gene: 7. Germline-derived CDR1 and CDR2 are SGDLS and YYNGEE. The CDR3 is 15 residues long. The CDR3, as DNA: TGTGCCAGCAGCCAACTAGCGGGTGGGGCCGGGGAGCTGTTTTTT. This gives the protein CASSQLAGGAGELFF.

The genes are TRBV7-9 and TRBJ2-3; a weak D match, TRBD2 (5 bases). Germline V gene sequence: CDR1 SEHNR, CDR2 FQNEAQ (reference sequence). V was clipped by 1 base and J by 1 base, with 12 bases between them. CDR3 length: 16 amino acids. CDR3 nucleotide sequence: TGTGCCAGCAGCTTAGTTCGAGCGGAAGGCACAGATACGCAGTATTTT. It is translated as CASSLVRAEGTDTQYF. Full variable domain (missing parts from reference TRBV7-9 and TRBJ2-3): DTGVSQNPRHKITKRGQNVTFRCDPISEHNRLYWYRQTLGQGPEFLTYFQNEAQLEKSRLLSDRFSAERPKGSFSTLEIQRTEQGDSAMYLCASSLVRAEGTDTQYFGPGTRLTVL.

This rearrangement joins TRBV23-1 to TRBJ2-5; D gene unclear. TRBV23-1 is treated as an ORF (open reading frame) with a function not yet certain. The CDR3 totals 15 residues. V gave up 1 base and J gave up 0 bases, with 9 bases separating them. The DNA for the CDR3 is TGCGCCAGCAGTCAATGTTGGCGGTACCAAGAGACCCAGTACTTC. Its protein is CASSQCWRYQETQYF.

The chain couples TRBV5-1 to TRBJ2-5; possibly TRBD1 or TRBD2 for D (8 bases each). Germline loops: CDR1 SGHRS, CDR2 YFSETQ. Deletions cut 2 bases from V and 5 bases from J, with 16 bases between. This CDR3 spans 15 amino acids. CDR3 sequence (DNA): TGCGCCAGCAGCTTAGGCGGGAGGACAGGGGAGACCCAGTACTTC. Protein sequence: CASSLGGRTGETQYF.

This chain's CDR3 is CASSFDFRNTEAFF. CDR3 nucleotides: TGCGCCAGCAGCTTCGACTTTAGGAACACTGAAGCTTTCTTT. V gene TRBV5-1 combines with J gene TRBJ1-1; D remains unclear. Germline V lookup: CDR1 SGHRS, CDR2 YFSETQ. V was shortened by 2 bases and J by 1 base, with 9 bases between the two germline ends. This CDR3 has 14 amino acids.

Here the CDR3 reads CASSYGTSSGTGELFF. CDR3 in DNA: TGTGCCAGCAGTTATGGGACTAGCAGTGGCACCGGGGAGCTGTTTTTT. V usage is TRBV6-5 and J usage is TRBJ2-2; 9 bases match TRBD2. The CDR3 length is 16 residues. Germline trimming cut 3 bases from V and 4 bases from J; bases unmatched to any gene: 6. The germline V gene encodes CDR1 MNHEY and CDR2 SVGAGI.

This clone has only one observation. The V and J genes are TRBV10-2 and TRBJ1-2; 7 positions agree with TRBD1. CDR3 length: 15 residues. Looked up from germline, CDR1 is WSHSY and CDR2 is SAAADI. Germline trimming cut 1 base from V and 4 bases from J; bases unmatched to any gene: 6. The CDR3 DNA follows: TGCGCCAGCAGTGAGTTAGACAGGGTTGCCTATGGCTACACCTTC. This sequence encodes CASSELDRVAYGYTF.

The chain couples TRBV7-2 to TRBJ1-2; tentative D call: TRBD1 (6 bases). The CDR3 has 15 residues. V was pared by 6 bases and J by 0 bases, with 14 bases between. In germline, CDR1 is SGHTA, CDR2 FQGNSA. The CDR3 region has the DNA TGTGCCAGCAGTCTTGGACAGCAACCTAACTATGGCTACACCTTC. Translated, it gives CASSLGQQPNYGYTF.

This chain connects TRBV9 to TRBJ1-5; unclear D gene. This CDR3 region has 16 residues. V was cut by 0 bases and J by 0 bases, with 10 bases left in between. The germline CDR1 and CDR2 sequences are SGDLS and YYNGEE. The CDR3 region is CASSVDGRHSNQPQHF. The CDR3, as DNA: TGTGCCAGCAGCGTAGACGGACGGCATAGCAATCAGCCCCAGCATTTT.

The chain joins TRBV9 to TRBJ2-7; a possible D gene is TRBD1 (6 bases). Trimming left V 0 bases short and J 4 bases short, with 14 bases between. The CDR3 covers 15 residues. Looked up from germline, CDR1 is SGDLS and CDR2 is YYNGEE. The CDR3 coding sequence is TGTGCCAGCAGCGTAGAGGCAGGGGTTACATACGAGCAGTACTTC. Residues: CASSVEAGVTYEQYF.

This rearrangement joins TRBV7-2 to TRBJ2-7, with D possibly TRBD1 on 6 matching bases. The germline V and J ends were trimmed by 5 bases and 5 bases, with 16 bases remaining between them. Germline CDR1 reads SGHTA; CDR2 reads FQGNSA. The CDR3 length is 14 residues. CDR3 amino acids: CASSQDRFSNEQYF. CDR3 coding DNA: TGTGCCAGCAGCCAAGACAGGTTTAGCAACGAGCAGTACTTC.

This clone was seen once. This chain links TRBV28 with TRBJ1-1; TRBD1 might be the D (5 bases). CDR1 is MDHEN and CDR2 is SYDVKM in the germline V gene. The CDR3 is made up of 15 amino acids. With 5 bases removed from V and 4 bases from J, the gap between germline ends came to 17 bases. The CDR3: CASSTPQGLGTEAFF. CDR3 DNA: TGTGCCAGCAGTACCCCCCAGGGATTGGGCACTGAAGCTTTCTTT.

The chain uses TRBV2 and TRBJ1-4; D is perhaps TRBD1 (6 bases). Germline V CDR1 and CDR2: SNHLY, FYNNEI. The CDR3 consists of 14 residues. The V gene lost 4 bases and the J gene lost 8 bases, with 14 bases spanning the gap. CDR3 sequence (DNA): TGTGCCAGCAGTGCCGGGACAACTTACGAAAAACTGTTTTTT. It encodes CASSAGTTYEKLFF.

The chain links TRBV7-9 to TRBJ2-5; D is possibly TRBD1 or TRBD2 (5 bases each). This CDR3 is 15 amino acids long. CDR1 is SEHNR, CDR2 FQNEAQ, per germline (reference sequence). V shed 0 bases and J shed 1 base, with 9 bases lying between them. Written as DNA, the CDR3 is TGTGCCAGCAGCTTAGCTGCAGGGACCCAAGAGACCCAGTACTTC. This gives the protein CASSLAAGTQETQYF.